This TCR beta chain is from a study of beta chain features in type 1 diabetes. Findings of the study overall: A moderate, significant TCRB CDR3 shortening appeared in type 1 diabetes across four CD4+ subsets.

Note on this clone: Its matching antigen is unknown.

Expressed TCRB transcripts got sequenced, as all isolated RNA was reverse transcribed. Profiled with immunoSEQ multiplex PCR; TCRdb holds only in-frame clones, not every one. The table shows tens of thousands of clones, with around 63% occurring only once. The origin of this receptor is a man aged 25-40 years with type 1 diabetes. Some clones in this sample may be carry-over from other donors' samples. The sample consisted of Tregs from blood.

CDR3 sequence reads: CASSRQSTGANVLTF. The DNA of the CDR3 is TGTGCCAGCAGTCGACAGTCAACCGGGGCCAACGTCCTGACTTTC. The chain is built from TRBV6-5 and TRBJ2-6; TRBD1 is a possible D gene (5 bases). The CDR3 length is 15 residues. CDR1 and CDR2 (germline): MNHEY, SVGAGI. The V gene lost 5 bases and the J gene lost 4 bases, with 12 bases spanning the gap.